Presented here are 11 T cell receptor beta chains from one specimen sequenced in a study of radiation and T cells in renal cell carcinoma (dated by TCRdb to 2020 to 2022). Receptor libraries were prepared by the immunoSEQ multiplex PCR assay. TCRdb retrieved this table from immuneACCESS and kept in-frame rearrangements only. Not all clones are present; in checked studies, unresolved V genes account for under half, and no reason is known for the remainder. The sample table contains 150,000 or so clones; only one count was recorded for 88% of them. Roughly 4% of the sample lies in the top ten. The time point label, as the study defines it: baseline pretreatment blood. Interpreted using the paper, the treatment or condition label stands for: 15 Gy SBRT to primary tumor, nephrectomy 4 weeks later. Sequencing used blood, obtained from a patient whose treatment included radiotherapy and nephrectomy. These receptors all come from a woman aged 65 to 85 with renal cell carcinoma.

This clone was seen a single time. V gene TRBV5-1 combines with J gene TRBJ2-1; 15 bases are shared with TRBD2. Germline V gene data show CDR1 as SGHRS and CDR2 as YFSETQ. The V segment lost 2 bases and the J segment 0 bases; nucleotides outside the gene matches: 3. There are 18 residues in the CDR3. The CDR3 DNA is TGCGCCAGCAGCTTCGGGACTAGCGGGAGGAGCTCCTACAATGAGCAGTTCTTC. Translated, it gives CASSFGTSGRSSYNEQFF.

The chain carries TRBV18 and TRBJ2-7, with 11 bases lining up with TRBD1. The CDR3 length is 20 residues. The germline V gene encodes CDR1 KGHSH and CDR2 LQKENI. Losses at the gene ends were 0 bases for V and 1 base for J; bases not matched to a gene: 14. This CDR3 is CASSPPRTGGGRTASYEQYF. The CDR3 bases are TGTGCCAGCTCACCACCTAGGACAGGGGGCGGTCGGACGGCATCCTACGAGCAGTACTTC.

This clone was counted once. CDR3 coding DNA: TGTGCCAGCAGACCACCAGGATTGGGGGATACGCAGTATTTT. Protein: CASRPPGLGDTQYF. The genes are TRBV6-6 and TRBJ2-3; D gene unclear. V was clipped by 6 bases and J by 6 bases, with 16 bases between them. The V gene's germline CDR1 is MNHNY and CDR2 SVGAGI (reference sequence). The CDR3 is 14 residues long.

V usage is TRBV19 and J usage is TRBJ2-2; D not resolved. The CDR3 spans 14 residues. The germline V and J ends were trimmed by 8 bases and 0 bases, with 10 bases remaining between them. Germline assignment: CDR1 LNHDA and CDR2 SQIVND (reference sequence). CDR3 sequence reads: CASGSFPNTGELFF. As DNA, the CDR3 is TGTGCCAGTGGTAGCTTTCCGAACACCGGGGAGCTGTTTTTT.

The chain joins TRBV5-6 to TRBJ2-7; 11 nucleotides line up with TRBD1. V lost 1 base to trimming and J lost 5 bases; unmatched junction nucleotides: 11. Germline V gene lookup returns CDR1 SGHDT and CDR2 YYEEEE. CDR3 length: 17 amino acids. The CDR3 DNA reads TGTGCCAGCAGCTTGCTGGGCCCCGGGACAGGGGGACACGAGCAGTACTTC. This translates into CASSLLGPGTGGHEQYF. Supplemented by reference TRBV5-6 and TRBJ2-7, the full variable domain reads DAGVTQSPTHLIKTRGQQVTLRCSPKSGHDTVSWYQQALGQGPQFIFQYYEEEERQRGNFPDRFSGHQFPNYSSELNVNALLLGDSALYLCASSLLGPGTGGHEQYFGPGTRLTVT.

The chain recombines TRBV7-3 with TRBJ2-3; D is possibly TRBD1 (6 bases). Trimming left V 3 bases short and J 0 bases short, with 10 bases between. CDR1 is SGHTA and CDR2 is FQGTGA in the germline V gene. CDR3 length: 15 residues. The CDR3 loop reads CASSFQGRSTDTQYF. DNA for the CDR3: TGTGCCAGCAGCTTTCAGGGGAGAAGCACAGATACGCAGTATTTT.

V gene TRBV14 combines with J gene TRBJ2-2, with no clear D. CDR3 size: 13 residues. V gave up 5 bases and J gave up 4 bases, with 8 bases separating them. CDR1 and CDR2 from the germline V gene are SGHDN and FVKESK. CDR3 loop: CASSTVPTGELFF. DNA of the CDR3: TGTGCCAGCAGCACGGTCCCCACCGGGGAGCTGTTTTTT.

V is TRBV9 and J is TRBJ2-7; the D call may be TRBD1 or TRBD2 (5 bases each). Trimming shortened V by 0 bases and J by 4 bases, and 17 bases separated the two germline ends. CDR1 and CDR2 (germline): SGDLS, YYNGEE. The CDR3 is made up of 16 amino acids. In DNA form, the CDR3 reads TGTGCCAGCAGCGTAGAGCCGGGACCCGGAGTTTACGAGCAGTACTTC. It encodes CASSVEPGPGVYEQYF.

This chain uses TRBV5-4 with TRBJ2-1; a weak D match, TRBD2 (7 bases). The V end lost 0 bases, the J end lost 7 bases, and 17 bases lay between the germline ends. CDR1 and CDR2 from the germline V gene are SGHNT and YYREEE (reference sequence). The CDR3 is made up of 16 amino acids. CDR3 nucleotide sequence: TGTGCCAGCAGCTTGGCGTCGGGGGGCCGTTGGAATGAGCAGTTCTTC. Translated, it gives CASSLASGGRWNEQFF. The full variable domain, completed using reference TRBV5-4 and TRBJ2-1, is ETGVTQSPTHLIKTRGQQVTLRCSSQSGHNTVSWYQQALGQGPQFIFQYYREEENGRGNFPPRFSGLQFPNYSSELNVNALELDDSALYLCASSLASGGRWNEQFFGPGTRLTVL.

The CDR3 DNA reads TGTGCCAGCTCACCCACGCGACAGGGGGCCTCTGGGGCCAACGTCCTGACTTTC. Residues: CASSPTRQGASGANVLTF. The chain is built from TRBV18 and TRBJ2-6; 10 nucleotides match TRBD1. The CDR3 length is 18 residues. Trimming took 3 bases from V and 0 from J; bases not matched to a gene: 5. Germline lookup yields CDR1 KGHSH and CDR2 LQKENI.

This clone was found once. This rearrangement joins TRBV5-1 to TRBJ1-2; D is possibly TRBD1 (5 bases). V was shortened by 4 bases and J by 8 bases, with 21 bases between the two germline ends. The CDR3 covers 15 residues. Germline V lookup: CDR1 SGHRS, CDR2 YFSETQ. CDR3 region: CASSPGSQAPQGYTF. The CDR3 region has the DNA TGCGCCAGCAGCCCGGGTTCACAGGCGCCTCAGGGCTACACCTTC.